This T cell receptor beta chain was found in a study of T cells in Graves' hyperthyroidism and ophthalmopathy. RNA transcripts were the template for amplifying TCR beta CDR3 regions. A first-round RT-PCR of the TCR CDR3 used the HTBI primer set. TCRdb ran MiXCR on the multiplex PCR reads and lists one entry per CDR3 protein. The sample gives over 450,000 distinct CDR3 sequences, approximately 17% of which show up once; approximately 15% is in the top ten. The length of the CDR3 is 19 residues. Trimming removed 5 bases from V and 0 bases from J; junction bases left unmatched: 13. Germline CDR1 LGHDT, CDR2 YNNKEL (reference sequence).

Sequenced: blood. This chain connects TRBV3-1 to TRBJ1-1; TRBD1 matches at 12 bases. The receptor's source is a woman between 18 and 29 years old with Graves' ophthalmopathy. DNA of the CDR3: TGTGCCAGCAGCTGGGGGACAGGGGGCCCTCTACTAATGAACACTGAAGCTTTCTTT. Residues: CASSWGTGGPLLMNTEAFF.